Listed below are T cell receptor beta chains from one sample, sequenced in a study of shared clonotypes between healthy human individuals. Measured with immunoSEQ multiplex PCR; TCRdb has only the in-frame clones, and not every one. The table has around 2,000,000 clones, 90% to 95% seen once. The sequenced material came from naive CD4+ T cells sorted from blood. The origin of the receptors is a young man in good health. Both conserved end residues are part of each CDR3. The order of the fields is V gene, clone size, D gene, J gene, CDR3 DNA, CDR3 protein. The D gene is left open where the match is weak. Expanded clones are given a class, and other clones once, few, many or no size at all.

TRBV7-9	.	TRBD1	TRBJ1-1	TGTGCCAGCAGCTGGGACAGTTTGGGCACTGAAGCTTTCTTT	CASSWDSLGTEAFF
TRBV28	.	.	TRBJ2-4	TGTGCCAGCAGTGTACAGCTAGCCAAAAACATTCAGTACTTC	CASSVQLAKNIQYF
TRBV18	.	.	TRBJ2-7	TGTGCCAGCTCACCACTCGCGTCCTACGAGCAGTACTTC	CASSPLASYEQYF
TRBV10-1	.	TRBD2	TRBJ2-5	TGCGCCAGCAGTGAGTCGACTAGCGTGCCAGAGACCCAGTACTTC	CASSESTSVPETQYF
TRBV30	.	TRBD1	TRBJ1-5	TGTGCCTGGGGGGATACAGGGGTTGGCAATCAGCCCCAGCATTTT	CAWGDTGVGNQPQHF
TRBV6-1	.	.	TRBJ1-2	TGTGCCAGCAGTGAAGTGCAAGGGGTCTATGGCTACACCTTC	CASSEVQGVYGYTF
TRBV11-2	.	.	TRBJ2-7	TGTGCCAGCAGCCCCCGTGGGGATGGAGGGGCCTACGAGCAGTACTTC	CASSPRGDGGAYEQYF
TRBV5-1	.	.	TRBJ2-4	TGCGCCAGCAGCGAGGTCTCGGGCGCCAAAAACATTCAGTACTTC	CASSEVSGAKNIQYF
TRBV28	.	TRBD1	TRBJ2-5	TGTGCCACCACAGGGGTCCAAGAGACCCAGTACTTC	CATTGVQETQYF
TRBV28	.	.	TRBJ1-1	TGTGCCAGCAGGTGGAGCCCGGTCGCTGAAGCTTTCTTT	CASRWSPVAEAFF
TRBV2	.	TRBD2	TRBJ2-5	TGTGCCAGCAGTCCCCCGCAGCGGGAGTTCACCCAGTACTTC	CASSPPQREFTQYF
TRBV11-2	.	.	TRBJ1-1	TGTGCCAGCAGCTTAGCCATTCAGCTAGAAGCTTTCTTT	CASSLAIQLEAFF
TRBV9	.	.	TRBJ2-7	TGTGCCAGCAGCGTAGCTGATGGAGGGCGCCTCTACGAGCAGTACTTC	CASSVADGGRLYEQYF
TRBV18	.	.	TRBJ2-1	TGTGCCAGCTCACCGCGGGAAAATGAGCAGTTCTTC	CASSPRENEQFF
TRBV30	.	.	TRBJ1-1	TGTGCCTGGATTGAGGGGTACACTGAAGCTTTCTTT	CAWIEGYTEAFF
TRBV18	few	TRBD2	TRBJ2-1	TGTGCCAGCTCACCCCGGACTAGCGGGTCGGGTGAGCAGTTCTTC	CASSPRTSGSGEQFF
TRBV10-3	.	TRBD2	TRBJ2-3	TGTGCCATCAGTGAGTCTCCGGCTAGCGGGAGCACAGATACGCAGTATTTT	CAISESPASGSTDTQYF
TRBV6-6	.	.	TRBJ1-1	TGTGCCAGCAGCATAATGTTAGGGAACACTGAAGCTTTCTTT	CASSIMLGNTEAFF
TRBV11-2	.	TRBD1	TRBJ2-2	TGTGCCAGCAGCAAAGGGACAGGGGTTTACGGGGAGCTGTTTTTT	CASSKGTGVYGELFF
TRBV29-1	few	.	TRBJ1-1	TGCAGCGTTGAAGGGCAGATGAACACTGAAGCTTTCTTT	CSVEGQMNTEAFF
TRBV27	.	.	TRBJ1-2	TGTGCCAGCACCTCTAGGACCGGGACACCTGGATATGGCTACACCTTC	CASTSRTGTPGYGYTF
TRBV9	few	.	TRBJ2-1	TGTGCCAGCAGCGTAGCAGGGTGGAATGAGCAGTTCTTC	CASSVAGWNEQFF
TRBV7-9	few	.	TRBJ1-2	TGTGCCAGCAGCCTGGGAGGGACAAGGAAACTATATGGCTACACCTTC	CASSLGGTRKLYGYTF
TRBV6-4	.	.	TRBJ1-2	TGTGCCAGCAGTGACGGGAATAACTATGGCTACACCTTC	CASSDGNNYGYTF
TRBV5-5	.	.	TRBJ2-2	TGTGCCAGCAGCTTCAACAGGGCGGCCACCGGGGAGCTGTTTTTT	CASSFNRAATGELFF
TRBV7-9	once	TRBD2	TRBJ2-7	TGTGCCAGCAGCTTTTCCGGATCGGCGGGGGTGCTCTACGAGCAGTACTTC	CASSFSGSAGVLYEQYF
TRBV5-6	.	.	TRBJ1-6	TGTGCCAGCAGCTTGGAATGGGGAGGAGGCAATAATTCACCCCTCCACTTT	CASSLEWGGGNNSPLHF
TRBV6-4	.	.	TRBJ2-1	TGTGCCAGCAGTGACTCCGGCAGGGGTAATGAGCAGTTCTTC	CASSDSGRGNEQFF
TRBV30	.	TRBD1	TRBJ1-1	TGTGCCTGGAGTGTTCAGGGGGTGCCTGAAGCTTTCTTT	CAWSVQGVPEAFF
TRBV7-8	.	.	TRBJ2-3	TGTGCCAGCAGCCTCCTGACCGATACGCAGTATTTT	CASSLLTDTQYF
TRBV27	.	TRBD1	TRBJ2-7	TGTGCCAGCAGTTTAACAGGGGGGTACGAGCAGTACTTC	CASSLTGGYEQYF
TRBV5-6	once	.	TRBJ2-3	TGTGCCAGCAGCCTAGGAATGGTGAGAGATACGCAGTATTTT	CASSLGMVRDTQYF
TRBV5-4	.	TRBD2	TRBJ2-3	TGTGCCAGCAGACCCGGGGGGGCCAAACGCACAGATACGCAGTATTTT	CASRPGGAKRTDTQYF
TRBV5-4	once	.	TRBJ1-2	TGTGCCAGCAGCCCGGGTGAGGGGCTCGGCTATGGCTACACCTTC	CASSPGEGLGYGYTF
TRBV19	.	TRBD2	TRBJ2-3	TGTGCCAGTAGTATGGGAGTAGGCGGGGGACCACGCACAGATACGCAGTATTTT	CASSMGVGGGPRTDTQYF
TRBV30	.	.	TRBJ2-4	TGTGCCTGGAGTCCGGGGCTCATAGCCAAAAACATTCAGTACTTC	CAWSPGLIAKNIQYF
TRBV5-1	.	.	TRBJ1-2	TGCGCCAGCAGCTTGGAGGGCAGGGGTGATGGCTACACCTTC	CASSLEGRGDGYTF
TRBV10-3	.	.	TRBJ1-1	TGTGCCATCATTTCGGACCGGGACGGAGGTGAAGCTTTCTTT	CAIISDRDGGEAFF
TRBV28	.	TRBD1	TRBJ2-7	TGTGCCAGCAGTTTCCCAGGGGGCGTGTACGAGCAGTACTTC	CASSFPGGVYEQYF
TRBV9	once	.	TRBJ2-7	TGTGCCAGCAGCGTAGCCTTCTCCTACGAGCAGTACTTC	CASSVAFSYEQYF
TRBV4-1	.	.	TRBJ1-5	TGCGCCAGCAGCCAAGCAGGGTATGGGCAACAGCCCCAGCATTTT	CASSQAGYGQQPQHF